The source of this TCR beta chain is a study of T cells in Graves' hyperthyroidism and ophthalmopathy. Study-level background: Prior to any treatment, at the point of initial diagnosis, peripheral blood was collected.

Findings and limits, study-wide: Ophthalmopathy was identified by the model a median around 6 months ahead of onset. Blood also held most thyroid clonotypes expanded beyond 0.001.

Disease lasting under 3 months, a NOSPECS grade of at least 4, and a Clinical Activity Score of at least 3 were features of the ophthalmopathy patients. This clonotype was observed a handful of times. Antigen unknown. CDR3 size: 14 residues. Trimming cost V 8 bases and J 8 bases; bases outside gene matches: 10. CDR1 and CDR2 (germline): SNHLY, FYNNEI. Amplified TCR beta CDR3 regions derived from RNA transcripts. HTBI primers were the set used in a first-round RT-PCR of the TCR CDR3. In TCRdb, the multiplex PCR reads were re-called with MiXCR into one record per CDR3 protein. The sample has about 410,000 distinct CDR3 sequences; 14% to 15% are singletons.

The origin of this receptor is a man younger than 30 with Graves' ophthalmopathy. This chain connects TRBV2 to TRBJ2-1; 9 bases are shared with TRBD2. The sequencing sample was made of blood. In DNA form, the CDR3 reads TGTGCCAGCGAGGGACTAGCCGATACTCATGAGCAGTTCTTC. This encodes CASEGLADTHEQFF.